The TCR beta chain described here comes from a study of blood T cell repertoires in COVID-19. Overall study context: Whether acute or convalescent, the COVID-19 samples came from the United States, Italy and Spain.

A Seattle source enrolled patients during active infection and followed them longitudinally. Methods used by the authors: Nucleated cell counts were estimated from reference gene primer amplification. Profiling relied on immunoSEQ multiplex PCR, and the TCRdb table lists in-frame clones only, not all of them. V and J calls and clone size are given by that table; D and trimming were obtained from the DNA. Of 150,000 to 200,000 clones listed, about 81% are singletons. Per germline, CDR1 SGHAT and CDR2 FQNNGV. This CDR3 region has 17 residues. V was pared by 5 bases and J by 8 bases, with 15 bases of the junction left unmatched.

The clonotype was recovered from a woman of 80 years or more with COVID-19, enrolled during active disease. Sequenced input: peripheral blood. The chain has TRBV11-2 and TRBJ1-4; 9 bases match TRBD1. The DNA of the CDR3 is TGTGCCAGCAGCCGACTACCCGGGACAGGGTGGGGAGAAAAACTGTTTTTT. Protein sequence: CASSRLPGTGWGEKLFF.